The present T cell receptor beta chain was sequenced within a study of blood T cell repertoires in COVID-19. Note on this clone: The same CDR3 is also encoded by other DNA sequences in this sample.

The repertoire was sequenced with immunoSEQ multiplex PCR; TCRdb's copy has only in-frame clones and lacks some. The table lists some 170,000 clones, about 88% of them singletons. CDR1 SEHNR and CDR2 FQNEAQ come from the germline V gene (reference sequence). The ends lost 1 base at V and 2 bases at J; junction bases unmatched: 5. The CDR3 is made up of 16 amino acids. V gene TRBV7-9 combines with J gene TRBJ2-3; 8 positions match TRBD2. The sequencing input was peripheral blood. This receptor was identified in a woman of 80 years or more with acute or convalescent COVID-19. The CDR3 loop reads CASSLGLAGLTDTQYF. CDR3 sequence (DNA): TGTGCCAGCAGCTTAGGGCTAGCGGGTCTCACAGATACGCAGTATTTT. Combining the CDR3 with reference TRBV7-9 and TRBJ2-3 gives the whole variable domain DTGVSQNPRHKITKRGQNVTFRCDPISEHNRLYWYRQTLGQGPEFLTYFQNEAQLEKSRLLSDRFSAERPKGSFSTLEIQRTEQGDSAMYLCASSLGLAGLTDTQYFGPGTRLTVL.